The subject of this entry is one T cell receptor (beta chain). Its antigen target is currently unknown. No base quality information exists; no much larger clone differs at one position. The data derive from a study of beta chain features in type 1 diabetes (dated by TCRdb to the late 2010s). General notes on the study: Patients and healthy donors did not differ in mean age, gender distribution, total cell number or subset yield. A total of 90 million to 130 million sorted cells were examined across all samples, and a strong correlation was observed between cell number per subset and RNA yield. The study compared TCRB repertoires of sorted circulating CD4+ T cell subsets between recently diagnosed type 1 diabetes patients and matched healthy donors. Regulatory and stem cell-like memory subsets were obtained from only 8 patients and roughly 8 healthy donors, while naive and central memory subsets were obtained from all 28 donors.

From each donor, a single peripheral blood sample of approximately 120 mL on average was drawn into heparinised tubes. Naive, central memory, regulatory and stem cell-like memory CD4+ T cells were sorted on a BD FACSAria II using a panel including CD45RO, CCR7, CD25, CD127, CD95 and CD27. All sorted populations exceeded 95% purity. Right away, PBMCs were isolated by Lymphoprep density gradient centrifugation and were stained directly, with no culture step. So that batch effects would be minimized, each experiment stained and sorted samples in pairs, pairing one healthy donor with one patient. V is pared back by 6 bases and J by 6 bases, with 20 bases lying between the germline termini. From a lookup of the germline V gene, CDR1 and CDR2 are SQVTM and ANQGSEA. Inclusive of the bounding cysteine and phenylalanine, the CDR3 is 14 residues long. The read is trimmed to its CDR3 DNA, 42 bases read in frame from base 1.

Overall results and qualifications from the work: A moderate but significant shortening of TCRB CDR3 length was observed in type 1 diabetes patients in all four CD4+ subsets. Because cDNA was sequenced instead of genomic DNA, activated cells with high expression could be over-represented, although the groups did not differ in activation or CD3 levels. At VDJ recombination sites, type 1 diabetes patients had fewer insertions and more deleted nucleotides, which implies abnormalities in thymic rearrangement. PCR may preferentially amplify shorter templates, but because patient and control samples were amplified and corrected together, any resulting skew would affect both groups equally. Naive, central memory and regulatory TCRB repertoires appeared to be more similar among patients than among healthy donors. Only small numbers of individuals were included in the HLA sub-analyses, which left unresolved whether HLA type had any influence on TCRB rearrangement.

The entire isolated RNA was reverse transcribed using the High Capacity cDNA Reverse Transcription Kit, and thus expressed TCRB transcripts were sequenced. Deep immunoSEQ sequencing was applied to naive, central memory and regulatory T cell samples, giving an average of around 4 million total reads per sample. Sorted cells were lysed in RLT buffer, and RNA was extracted using DNase-treated RNeasy Micro or Mini kits according to cell number. Each cell subset was processed on its own to prevent cross-contamination, while patient and healthy donor samples were processed together. The immunoSEQ multiplex PCR was used to amplify TCRB sequences from cDNA, generating 87-bp fragments that spanned the CDR3 region. Sequencing of the amplicons was performed on the Illumina HiSeq platform. In the authors' own workflow: Synthetic template baselines were used to correct PCR bias computationally, reads within Hamming distance 2 were collapsed, and singletons that could not be merged were discarded. Reads were aligned against IMGT to assign V, D and J genes, CDR3 length and insertions or deletions at six rearrangement sites. Within each subset, clonotype counts were normalized to sorted cell number, after which true diversity and Gini coefficients were computed with the tcR R package. Repertoire sharing was quantified using the overlap coefficient calculated on TCRB nucleotide sequences. The table comes from immuneACCESS by way of TCRdb, which keeps in-frame sequences with V and J called. Part of the clones is missing from these tables; in studies checked, under half for an unresolved V gene and the rest for unknown reasons. V and J calls plus clone size are reproduced from that table; the DNA served to infer D and trimming. The sample has 250,000 to 300,000 clones on record, 7% to 9% of them singletons. The ten top clones hold more than 0.8% of the sample.

The chain is assembled from TRBV29-1 and TRBJ1-1; a tentative D call is TRBD1 (5 bases match). The material sequenced was central memory CD4+ T cells from blood. The origin of this receptor is a woman aged 18-35 years in good health. The CDR3 protein sequence reads: CSVGGKTLEPEAFF. The DNA sequence is as follows: TGCAGCGTGGGGGGGAAGACGCTAGAACCTGAAGCTTTCTTT.